The clone carrying this TCR beta chain was counted only a few times. Antigen unknown. Treg sorting used a CD4+CD25+CD127-/low gate. V lost 8 bases and J lost 7, with 26 bases in between. CDR3 size: 16 residues. Per the germline V gene, CDR1 is MDHEN and CDR2 is SYDVKM. The study, taken as a whole, reports: Tumor Treg TCRs overlapped most with tumor naive CD4+ cells. Tumor memory CD4+ T cell TCR gene usage clustered with blood and lymph node memory CD4+ cells and lymph node naive CD4+ cells.

TCRdb processed the 5' RACE reads anew with MiXCR; each CDR3 protein has one entry. Of approximately 58,000 distinct CDR3 sequences in the sample, more than 25% were seen once. The source of this sequence is a female donor with breast cancer. Sequencing was performed on tumor-infiltrating Tregs sorted from the breast tumor. The chain is built from TRBV28 and TRBJ2-5, with D perhaps assigned TRBD1 or TRBD2 (6 bases each). This CDR3 is CASAGGTGKGGGTQYF. The CDR3 bases are TGTGCCAGCGCCGGGGGAACAGGGAAGGGTGGGGGGACCCAGTACTTC.